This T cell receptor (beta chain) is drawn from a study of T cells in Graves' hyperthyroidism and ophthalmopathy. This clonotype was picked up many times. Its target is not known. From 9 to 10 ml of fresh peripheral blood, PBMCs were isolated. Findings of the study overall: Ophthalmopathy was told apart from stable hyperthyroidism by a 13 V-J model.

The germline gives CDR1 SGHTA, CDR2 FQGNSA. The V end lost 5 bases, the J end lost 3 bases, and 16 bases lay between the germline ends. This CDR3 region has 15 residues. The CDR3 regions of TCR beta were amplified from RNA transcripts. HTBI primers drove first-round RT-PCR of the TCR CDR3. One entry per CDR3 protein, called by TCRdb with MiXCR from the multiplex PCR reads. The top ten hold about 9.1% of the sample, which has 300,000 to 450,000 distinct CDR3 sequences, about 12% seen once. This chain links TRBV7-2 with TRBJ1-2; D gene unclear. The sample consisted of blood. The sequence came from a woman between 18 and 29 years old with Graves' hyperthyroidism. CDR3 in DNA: TGTGCCAGCAGCCCCGGACTATTGAGGGACTATGGCTACACCTTC. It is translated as CASSPGLLRDYGYTF.